This TCR beta chain was captured in a study of control samples from healthy donors and cancer patients. Germline values: CDR1 MDHEN, CDR2 SYDVKM. Losses at the gene ends were 4 bases for V and 4 bases for J; bases not matched to a gene: 13. The CDR3 consists of 17 residues. This clone was seen only once. TCRdb's copy holds only in-frame clones and misses some; the assay was immunoSEQ multiplex PCR. The data hold roughly 400,000 clones, with about nine tenths observed a single time. Sequencing input: PBMCs. The receptor was isolated from a man aged 35 to 55 with head and neck cancer. The genes are TRBV28 and TRBJ1-2; TRBD1 matches 9 bases. CDR3 coding DNA: TGTGCCAGCAGTTATGCGGCCAGTACAGGGGGCGCCTATGGCTACACCTTC. The encoded protein is CASSYAASTGGAYGYTF.